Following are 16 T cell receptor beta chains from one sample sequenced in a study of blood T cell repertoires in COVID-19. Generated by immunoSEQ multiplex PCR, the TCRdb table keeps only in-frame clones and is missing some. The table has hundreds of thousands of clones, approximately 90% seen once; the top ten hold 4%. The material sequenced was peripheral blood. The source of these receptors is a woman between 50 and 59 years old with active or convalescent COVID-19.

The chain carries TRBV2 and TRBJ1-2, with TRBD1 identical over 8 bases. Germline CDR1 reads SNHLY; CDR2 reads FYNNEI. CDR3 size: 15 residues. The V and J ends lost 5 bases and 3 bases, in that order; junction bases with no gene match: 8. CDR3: CASSQGTGRYYGYTF. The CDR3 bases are TGTGCCAGCAGTCAGGGGACAGGAAGATACTATGGCTACACCTTC.

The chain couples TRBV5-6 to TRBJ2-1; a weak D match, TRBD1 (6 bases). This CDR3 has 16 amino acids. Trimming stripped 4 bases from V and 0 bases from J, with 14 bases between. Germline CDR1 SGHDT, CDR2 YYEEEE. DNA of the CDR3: TGTGCCAGCAGCATATATACAGGGTCCTCCTACAATGAGCAGTTCTTC. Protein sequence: CASSIYTGSSYNEQFF.

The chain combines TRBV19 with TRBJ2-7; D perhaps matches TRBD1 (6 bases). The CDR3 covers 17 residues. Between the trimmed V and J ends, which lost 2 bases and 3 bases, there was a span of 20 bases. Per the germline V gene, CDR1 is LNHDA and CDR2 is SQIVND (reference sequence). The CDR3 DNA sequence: TGTGCCAGTAGTATAATCCCCGGACAGTCAGCCGGCTACGAGCAGTACTTC. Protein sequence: CASSIIPGQSAGYEQYF.

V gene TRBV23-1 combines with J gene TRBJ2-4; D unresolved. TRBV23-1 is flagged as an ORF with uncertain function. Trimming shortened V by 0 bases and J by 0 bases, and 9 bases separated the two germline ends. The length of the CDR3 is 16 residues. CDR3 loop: CASSQSRDIAKNIQYF. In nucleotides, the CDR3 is TGCGCCAGCAGTCAATCACGCGACATAGCCAAAAACATTCAGTACTTC.

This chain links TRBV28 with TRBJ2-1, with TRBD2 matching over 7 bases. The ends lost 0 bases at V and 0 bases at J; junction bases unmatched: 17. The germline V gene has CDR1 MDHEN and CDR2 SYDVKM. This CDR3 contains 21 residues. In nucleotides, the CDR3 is TGTGCCAGCAGTTTATGGGTGGGCGGGAGCGACGGTCGTAGCTCCTACAATGAGCAGTTCTTC. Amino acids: CASSLWVGGSDGRSSYNEQFF.

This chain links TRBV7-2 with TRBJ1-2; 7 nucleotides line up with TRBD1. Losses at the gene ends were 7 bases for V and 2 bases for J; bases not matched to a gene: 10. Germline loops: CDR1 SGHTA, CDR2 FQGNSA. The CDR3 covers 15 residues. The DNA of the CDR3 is TGTGCCAGCAAATCCGGGACAGCGAAAAACTATGGCTACACCTTC. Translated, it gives CASKSGTAKNYGYTF.

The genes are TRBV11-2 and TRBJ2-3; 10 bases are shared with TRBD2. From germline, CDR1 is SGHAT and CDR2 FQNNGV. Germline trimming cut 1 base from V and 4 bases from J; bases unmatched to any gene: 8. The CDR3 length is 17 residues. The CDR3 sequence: CASSLVVAGGGADTQYF. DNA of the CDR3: TGTGCCAGCAGCTTAGTCGTAGCGGGAGGAGGAGCAGATACGCAGTATTTT.

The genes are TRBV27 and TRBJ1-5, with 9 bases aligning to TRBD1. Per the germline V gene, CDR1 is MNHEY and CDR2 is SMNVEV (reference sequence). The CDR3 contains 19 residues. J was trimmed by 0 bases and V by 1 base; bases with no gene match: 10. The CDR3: CASSLFGTGRAYSNQPQHF. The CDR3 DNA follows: TGTGCCAGCAGTTTATTCGGGACAGGGAGGGCCTATAGCAATCAGCCCCAGCATTTT.

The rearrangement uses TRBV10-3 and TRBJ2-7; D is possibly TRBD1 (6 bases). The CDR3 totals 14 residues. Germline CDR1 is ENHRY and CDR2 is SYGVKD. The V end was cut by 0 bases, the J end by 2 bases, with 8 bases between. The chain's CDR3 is CAISESDRTYEQYF. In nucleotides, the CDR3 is TGTGCCATCAGTGAGTCGGACAGAACCTACGAGCAGTACTTC.

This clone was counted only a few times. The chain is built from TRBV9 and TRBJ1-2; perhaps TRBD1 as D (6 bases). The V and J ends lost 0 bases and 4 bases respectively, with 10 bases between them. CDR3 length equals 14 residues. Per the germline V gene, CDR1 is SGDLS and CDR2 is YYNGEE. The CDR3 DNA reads TGTGCCAGCAGCGTAGATCAGGGGCCCTATGGCTACACCTTC. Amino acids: CASSVDQGPYGYTF.

The CDR3 region has the DNA TGTGCCAGCAGCCAAGAAGGGGTCGGGGCGGGGTCTCCACACAATGAGCAGTTCTTC. It yields the protein CASSQEGVGAGSPHNEQFF. The genes are TRBV14 and TRBJ2-1, with D perhaps matching TRBD2 (6 bases). Trimming pared 0 bases from V and 5 bases from J, leaving 23 bases between. The CDR3 extends over 19 amino acids. CDR1 is SGHDN, CDR2 FVKESK, per germline. Looking up the rest from reference TRBV14 and TRBJ2-1 gives the full variable domain: EAGVTQFPSHSVIEKGQTVTLRCDPISGHDNLYWYRRVMGKEIKFLLHFVKESKQDESGMPNNRFLAERTGGTYSTLKVQPAELEDSGVYFCASSQEGVGAGSPHNEQFFGPGTRLTVL.

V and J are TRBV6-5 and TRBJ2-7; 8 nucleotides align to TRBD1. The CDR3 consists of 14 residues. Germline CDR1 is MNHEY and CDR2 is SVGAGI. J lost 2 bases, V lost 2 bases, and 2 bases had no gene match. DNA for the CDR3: TGTGCCAGCAGTTACGACAGGGGACCCTACGAGCAGTACTTC. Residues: CASSYDRGPYEQYF.

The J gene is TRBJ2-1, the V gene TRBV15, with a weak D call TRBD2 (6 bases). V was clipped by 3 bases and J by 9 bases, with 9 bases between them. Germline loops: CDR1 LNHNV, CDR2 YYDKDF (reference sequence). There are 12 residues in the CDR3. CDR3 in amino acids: CATSRYGSEQFF. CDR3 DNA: TGTGCCACCAGCAGGTACGGGAGTGAGCAGTTCTTC.

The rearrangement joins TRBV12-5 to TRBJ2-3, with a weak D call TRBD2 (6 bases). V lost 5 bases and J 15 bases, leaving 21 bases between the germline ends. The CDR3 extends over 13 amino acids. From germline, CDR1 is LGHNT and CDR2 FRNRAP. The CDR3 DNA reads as TGTGCTAGTGGTCCACTGGGACTTGCGAAATCCTATTTT. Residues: CASGPLGLAKSYF.

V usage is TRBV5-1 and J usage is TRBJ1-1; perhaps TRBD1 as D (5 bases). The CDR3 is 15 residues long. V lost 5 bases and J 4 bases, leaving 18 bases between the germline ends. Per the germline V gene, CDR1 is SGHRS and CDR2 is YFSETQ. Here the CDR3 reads CASSHGPGDPTEAFF. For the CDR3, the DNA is TGCGCCAGCAGTCACGGGCCGGGGGACCCCACTGAAGCTTTCTTT.

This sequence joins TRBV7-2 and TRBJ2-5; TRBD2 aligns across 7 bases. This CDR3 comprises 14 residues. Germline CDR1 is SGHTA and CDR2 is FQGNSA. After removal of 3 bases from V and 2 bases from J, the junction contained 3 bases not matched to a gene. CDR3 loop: CASSFWEGQETQYF. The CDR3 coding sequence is TGTGCCAGCAGCTTTTGGGAGGGGCAAGAGACCCAGTACTTC. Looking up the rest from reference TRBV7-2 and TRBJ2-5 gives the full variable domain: GAGVSQSPSNKVTEKGKDVELRCDPISGHTALYWYRQSLGQGLEFLIYFQGNSAPDKSGLPSDRFSAERTGGSVSTLTIQRTQQEDSAVYLCASSFWEGQETQYFGPGTRLLVL.